The source of this TCR beta chain is a study of T cell responses to AZD1222 COVID-19 vaccine. Looking at the study overall: Second-dose intervals near 4 or 12 weeks were combined.

About this clone: Its antigen is not identified.

V trimming: 5 bases; J trimming: 3 bases; junction bases outside the gene matches: 4. Germline V gene sequence: CDR1 LNHDA, CDR2 SQIVND (reference sequence). The CDR3 runs to 14 residues. Findings and limits, study-wide: Unmutated variant regions reportedly attract nearly half of all spike-specific TCRs. Donors in the cohort were predominantly white British and more often female, and clonal diversity was possibly underestimated.

Repertoires were generated with immunoSEQ multiplex PCR, while TCRdb's copy carries only in-frame clones and drops some. The table includes around 110,000 clones, about 90% detected once. The chain links TRBV19 to TRBJ2-4; the match to TRBD2 covers 7 bases. The sample here was peripheral blood, taken on day 0 of AZD1222 vaccination. This TCR derives from an adult in good health. CDR3 residues: CASSPLAVKNIQYF. In nucleotides, the CDR3 is TGTGCCAGTAGTCCTCTAGCGGTCAAAAACATTCAGTACTTC.